A single sample gave rise to the 12 T cell receptor beta chains below, sequenced in a study of T cell responses to AZD1222 COVID-19 vaccine. Some clones are missing from TCRdb's copy, which holds only in-frame ones; the method was immunoSEQ multiplex PCR. The table lists about 180,000 clones, 70% to 90% of them singletons. This specimen consisted of peripheral blood, obtained 28 days after the second AZD1222 dose. The receptor source for this set is an adult who received the AZD1222 COVID-19 vaccine.

The V call is TRBV14, the J call TRBJ1-2; D is unresolved. The ends were cut back, 3 bases at V and 4 bases at J, with 18 bases in the middle. The CDR3 spans 16 residues. CDR1 is SGHDN and CDR2 is FVKESK in the germline V gene. The CDR3 region is CASSQRWADEPYGYTF. The DNA of the CDR3 is TGTGCCAGCAGCCAGCGCTGGGCAGACGAACCCTATGGCTACACCTTC. The whole variable domain, remainder taken from reference TRBV14 and TRBJ1-2, is EAGVTQFPSHSVIEKGQTVTLRCDPISGHDNLYWYRRVMGKEIKFLLHFVKESKQDESGMPNNRFLAERTGGTYSTLKVQPAELEDSGVYFCASSQRWADEPYGYTFGSGTRLTVV.

V and J are TRBV9 and TRBJ1-1; 7 bases map to TRBD1. CDR3 size: 14 residues. The J segment lost 1 base and the V segment lost 3 bases, leaving 3 bases of the junction unmatched. Germline V lookup: CDR1 SGDLS, CDR2 YYNGEE. The CDR3 region is CASSAGGGNTEAFF. DNA for the CDR3: TGTGCCAGCAGCGCAGGGGGAGGGAACACTGAAGCTTTCTTT.

The chain employs TRBV6-4 and TRBJ2-5; D assignment may be TRBD1 or TRBD2 (5 bases each). V shed 5 bases and J shed 7 bases, with 14 bases lying between them. The length of the CDR3 is 13 residues. In germline, CDR1 is MRHNA, CDR2 SNTAGT. CDR3 residues: CASSPTGQGTQYF. The CDR3 bases are TGTGCCAGCAGTCCAACGGGGCAGGGGACCCAGTACTTC.

The rearrangement uses TRBV2 and TRBJ1-2; maybe TRBD1 (5 bases). Germline V CDR1 and CDR2: SNHLY, FYNNEI. The CDR3 loop spans 13 amino acids. Trimming took 3 bases from V and 5 from J, leaving 10 bases between them. CDR3: CASSEGGGYGYTF. The DNA for the CDR3 is TGTGCCAGCAGTGAGGGGGGAGGGTATGGCTACACCTTC.

This clone was detected a few times. The chain is built from TRBV4-2 and TRBJ1-3, with D possibly being TRBD1 (6 bases). Trimming took off 0 bases at V and 0 bases at J, with 24 bases between the two ends. Germline V gene sequence: CDR1 LGHNA, CDR2 YNFKEQ. This CDR3 contains 21 residues. The CDR3 region has the DNA TGTGCCAGCAGCCAAGAGGAAGTAGGGGGTGGCAGGATAAGCTCTGGAAACACCATATATTTT. Translation gives CASSQEEVGGGRISSGNTIYF.

The chain has TRBV6-4 and TRBJ2-3; 10 bases fit TRBD2. Looked up from germline, CDR1 is MRHNA and CDR2 is SNTAGT. Trimming removed 3 bases from V and 1 base from J; junction bases left unmatched: 7. The CDR3 has 17 amino acids. The CDR3 DNA is TGTGCCAGCAGTGATCGGGCTAGCGGGGGTTGCACAGATACGCAGTATTTT. Protein: CASSDRASGGCTDTQYF.

This sequence joins TRBV5-4 and TRBJ1-6; 10 bases are shared with TRBD1. The J segment lost 10 bases and the V segment lost 5 bases, leaving 6 bases of the junction unmatched. CDR1 is SGHNT and CDR2 is YYREEE in the germline V gene (reference sequence). This CDR3 has 14 amino acids. The CDR3 DNA sequence: TGTGCCAGCAGGGCCGGGACAGGGGAATCACCCCTCCACTTT. This gives the protein CASRAGTGESPLHF.

The chain couples TRBV6-2 or TRBV6-3 to TRBJ2-2; D assignment may be TRBD1 or TRBD2 (5 bases each). V lost 2 bases and J lost 0, with 13 bases in between. Germline V lookup: CDR1 MNHEY, CDR2 SVGEGT. The CDR3 consists of 17 residues. The DNA for the CDR3 is TGTGCCAGCAGTTACCCGGGTAGGGACGCGAACACCGGGGAGCTGTTTTTT. It is translated as CASSYPGRDANTGELFF.

J is TRBJ1-6 and V is TRBV28; D call uncertain. V lost 7 bases to trimming and J lost 6 bases, with 7 bases between them. In germline, CDR1 is MDHEN, CDR2 SYDVKM. The CDR3 runs to 12 residues. CDR3 in amino acids: CASTASNSPLHF. For the CDR3, the DNA is TGTGCCAGCACGGCTAGTAATTCACCCCTCCACTTT.

V usage is TRBV19 and J usage is TRBJ2-7; D may be TRBD2 (5 bases). Germline CDR1 reads LNHDA; CDR2 reads SQIVND (reference sequence). The germline V and J ends were trimmed by 11 bases and 0 bases, with 14 bases remaining between them. This CDR3 comprises 13 residues. This chain's CDR3 is CAPGPAGSYEQYF. The CDR3 coding sequence is TGTGCCCCCGGTCCGGCGGGCTCCTACGAGCAGTACTTC.

This chain joins TRBV3-1 (or the pseudogene TRBV3-2) and TRBJ1-1, with a possible D match to TRBD1 (5 bases). The V end lost 0 bases, the J end lost 5 bases, and 16 bases lay between the germline ends. Germline V lookup: CDR1 LGHDT, CDR2 YNNKEL (reference sequence). This CDR3 is built from 16 residues. Here the CDR3 reads CASSQDWGRGRTEAFF. CDR3 in DNA: TGTGCCAGCAGCCAAGATTGGGGCAGAGGGAGGACTGAAGCTTTCTTT.

CDR3 region: CASSRQAAGGTEAFF. The CDR3 DNA reads as TGTGCCAGCAGTCGACAGGCGGCGGGGGGGACTGAAGCTTTCTTT. V gene TRBV6-5 combines with J gene TRBJ1-1, with D perhaps TRBD1 (6 bases). CDR1 MNHEY and CDR2 SVGAGI come from the germline V gene. Trimming stripped 5 bases from V and 5 bases from J, with 18 bases between. The CDR3 contains 15 residues.